This is a list of T cell receptor beta chains from one sample in a study of blood T cell repertoires in COVID-19. The assay was immunoSEQ multiplex PCR, and TCRdb's table has in-frame clones only and misses some. Here the sample spans tens of thousands of clones, roughly 84% being singletons. What was sequenced was peripheral blood. The receptors were gathered from a man aged 60 to 69 with COVID-19, enrolled during active disease. CDR3s include the opening cysteine and the closing phenylalanine or tryptophan. Fields, in order: J gene, clone size, V gene, D gene, CDR3 DNA, CDR3 protein. D genes are given only for firm matches. Clone size is given for some rows only: seen once, a few or many times, or a class if the clone is expanded.

j_gene: TRBJ2-2; abundance: -; v_gene: TRBV19; d_gene: TRBD2; CDR3nt: TGTGCCCGTAGCCGGGGTTGGCTCGCGGGGGGGAACACCGGGGAGCTGTTTTTT; CDR3aa: CARSRGWLAGGNTGELFF
j_gene: TRBJ2-7; abundance: few; v_gene: TRBV19; d_gene: -; CDR3nt: TGTGCCAGTAGGAGAGGCGTAAAGGGGGAGAACTACGAGCAGTACTTC; CDR3aa: CASRRGVKGENYEQYF
j_gene: TRBJ1-2; abundance: once; v_gene: TRBV2; d_gene: -; CDR3nt: TGTGCCAGCAGTGAACCTAGTACCGCTTATGGCTACACCTTC; CDR3aa: CASSEPSTAYGYTF
j_gene: TRBJ1-3; abundance: few; v_gene: TRBV27; d_gene: TRBD1; CDR3nt: TGTGCCAGCAGTTCCTACAGGGGGCCTGGAAACACCATATATTTT; CDR3aa: CASSSYRGPGNTIYF
j_gene: TRBJ1-5; abundance: -; v_gene: TRBV5-1; d_gene: -; CDR3nt: TGCGCCAGCAGCGGGCACAGGGTGGGGCGTCAGCCCCAGCATTTT; CDR3aa: CASSGHRVGRQPQHF
j_gene: TRBJ2-1; abundance: -; v_gene: TRBV12-3/TRBV12-4; d_gene: TRBD2; CDR3nt: TGTGCCAGCAGACTTCTAGCGGTCAATGAGCAGTTCTTC; CDR3aa: CASRLLAVNEQFF
j_gene: TRBJ2-5; abundance: -; v_gene: TRBV13; d_gene: -; CDR3nt: TGTGCCAGCAGCTTAGTATCTGAGACCCAGTACTTC; CDR3aa: CASSLVSETQYF
j_gene: TRBJ2-6; abundance: few; v_gene: TRBV4-1; d_gene: -; CDR3nt: TGCGCCAGCAGCCCTCGGTCTGGGGCCAACGTCCTGACTTTC; CDR3aa: CASSPRSGANVLTF
j_gene: TRBJ2-1; abundance: few; v_gene: TRBV6-4; d_gene: TRBD2; CDR3nt: TGTGCCAGCAGTCCAGGACTAGCGGGAGACAATGAGCAGTTCTTC; CDR3aa: CASSPGLAGDNEQFF
j_gene: TRBJ1-2; abundance: -; v_gene: TRBV5-1; d_gene: -; CDR3nt: TGCGCCAGCAGCTGGACCACTTCAGGGGCAATTGGCTACACCTTC; CDR3aa: CASSWTTSGAIGYTF
j_gene: TRBJ1-6; abundance: -; v_gene: TRBV5-4; d_gene: TRBD1; CDR3nt: TGTGCCAGCAGCTCAGGGGGCCCTCGCTCCTATAATTCACCCCTCCACTTT; CDR3aa: CASSSGGPRSYNSPLHF
j_gene: TRBJ2-3; abundance: -; v_gene: TRBV30; d_gene: -; CDR3nt: TGTGCCTGGACGGTCGGCGGAAGCACAGATACGCAGTATTTT; CDR3aa: CAWTVGGSTDTQYF
j_gene: TRBJ2-1; abundance: -; v_gene: TRBV11-2; d_gene: TRBD1; CDR3nt: TGTGCCAGCAGCTTAGATCCTGGGACAGCCTACAATGAGCAGTTCTTC; CDR3aa: CASSLDPGTAYNEQFF
j_gene: TRBJ2-3; abundance: once; v_gene: TRBV30; d_gene: -; CDR3nt: TGTGCCTGGACGCGGCTGGGGGGGCCCGGCACAGATACGCAGTATTTT; CDR3aa: CAWTRLGGPGTDTQYF
j_gene: TRBJ2-7; abundance: -; v_gene: TRBV5-6; d_gene: TRBD1; CDR3nt: TGTGCCAGCATGAACAGGGGTTACGAGCAGTACTTC; CDR3aa: CASMNRGYEQYF
j_gene: TRBJ1-2; abundance: -; v_gene: TRBV28; d_gene: -; CDR3nt: TGTGCCAGCAGATCCGGGGGAGTTAACTATGGCTACACCTTC; CDR3aa: CASRSGGVNYGYTF
j_gene: TRBJ2-5; abundance: -; v_gene: TRBV5-5; d_gene: -; CDR3nt: TGTGCCAGCAGCTTGATCAGGTTGGCGTCGACCCAAGAGACCCAGTACTTC; CDR3aa: CASSLIRLASTQETQYF
j_gene: TRBJ2-1; abundance: -; v_gene: TRBV5-4; d_gene: -; CDR3nt: TGTGCCAGCGAGAGCGGGTCTACCTACAATGAGCAGTTCTTC; CDR3aa: CASESGSTYNEQFF
j_gene: TRBJ1-2; abundance: -; v_gene: TRBV29-1; d_gene: -; CDR3nt: TGCAGCGTTGAAGAAAATGGGAGGGACTACACCTTC; CDR3aa: CSVEENGRDYTF
j_gene: TRBJ1-4; abundance: -; v_gene: TRBV7-9; d_gene: -; CDR3nt: TGTGCCAGCAGCTCCGACTGGGGGGGACGGAGTGAAAAACTGTTTTTT; CDR3aa: CASSSDWGGRSEKLFF
j_gene: TRBJ1-2; abundance: -; v_gene: TRBV19; d_gene: TRBD1; CDR3nt: TGTGCCAGTAGTATCGGGGGACAGGGCCATCGAGTCTATGGCTACACCTTC; CDR3aa: CASSIGGQGHRVYGYTF
j_gene: TRBJ2-5; abundance: -; v_gene: TRBV4-2; d_gene: TRBD2; CDR3nt: TGTGCCAGCAGCCAAGTAGAAGGGACTAGCGGGGGGGCAGGAGAGACCCAGTACTTC; CDR3aa: CASSQVEGTSGGAGETQYF
j_gene: TRBJ1-2; abundance: -; v_gene: TRBV15; d_gene: -; CDR3nt: TGTGCCACCAGCCCGGGACATTCCTATGGCTACACCTTC; CDR3aa: CATSPGHSYGYTF
j_gene: TRBJ2-3; abundance: -; v_gene: TRBV7-3; d_gene: -; CDR3nt: TGTGCCAGCAGCTTATCGACTAGCACAGATACGCAGTATTTT; CDR3aa: CASSLSTSTDTQYF
j_gene: TRBJ2-5; abundance: -; v_gene: TRBV3-1/TRBV3-2; d_gene: -; CDR3nt: TGTGCCAGCAGCCAAGGTGCCTCAGCAGGGTTGGAGACCCAGTACTTC; CDR3aa: CASSQGASAGLETQYF
j_gene: TRBJ1-2; abundance: -; v_gene: TRBV18; d_gene: -; CDR3nt: TGTGAAACGGGGAGTCAAGTGGGTGGCTACACCTTC; CDR3aa: CETGSQVGGYTF
j_gene: TRBJ1-5; abundance: -; v_gene: TRBV5-1; d_gene: -; CDR3nt: TGCGCCAGCAGCTTGCGAGCAGGGGCCAATAGTGGCAATCAGCCCCAGCATTTT; CDR3aa: CASSLRAGANSGNQPQHF
j_gene: TRBJ2-3; abundance: -; v_gene: TRBV9; d_gene: -; CDR3nt: TGTGCCAGCAGCGAAAGGACTGGAACTAGCACAGATACGCAGTATTTT; CDR3aa: CASSERTGTSTDTQYF
j_gene: TRBJ2-5; abundance: -; v_gene: TRBV4-1; d_gene: TRBD2; CDR3nt: TGCGCCAGCAGTCGAACGGCGGGGAGCGGGGGCAAAGAGACCCAGTACTTC; CDR3aa: CASSRTAGSGGKETQYF
j_gene: TRBJ2-7; abundance: -; v_gene: TRBV11-2; d_gene: TRBD2; CDR3nt: TGTGCCAGCAGCGCCTCTAGCGGGAGGACGTACGAGCAGTACTTC; CDR3aa: CASSASSGRTYEQYF
j_gene: TRBJ2-1; abundance: -; v_gene: TRBV11-3; d_gene: -; CDR3nt: TGTGCCAGCAGCTCTGGTGCGTACAATGAGCAGTTCTTC; CDR3aa: CASSSGAYNEQFF
j_gene: TRBJ2-7; abundance: -; v_gene: TRBV5-6; d_gene: -; CDR3nt: TGTGCCAGCAGCTTCGGGTTAATAAGAACCTACGAGCAGTACTTC; CDR3aa: CASSFGLIRTYEQYF
j_gene: TRBJ1-6; abundance: few; v_gene: TRBV20-1; d_gene: -; CDR3nt: TGCAGGATACAAGATTCACCCCTCCACTTT; CDR3aa: CRIQDSPLHF
j_gene: TRBJ2-7; abundance: -; v_gene: TRBV6-5; d_gene: TRBD2; CDR3nt: TGTGCCAGCAGTTACTCGGGACTAGCGATCTCGGGGGAGCAGTACTTC; CDR3aa: CASSYSGLAISGEQYF
j_gene: TRBJ2-5; abundance: once; v_gene: TRBV7-3; d_gene: -; CDR3nt: TGTGCCAGCAGTCCAGGACAGCAAGAGACCCAGTACTTC; CDR3aa: CASSPGQQETQYF
j_gene: TRBJ1-1; abundance: -; v_gene: TRBV29-1; d_gene: TRBD1; CDR3nt: TGCAGCGTTCCGATGACAGGGGGCACTGAAGCTTTCTTT; CDR3aa: CSVPMTGGTEAFF
j_gene: TRBJ2-1; abundance: few; v_gene: TRBV28; d_gene: TRBD1; CDR3nt: TGTGCCAGCAGTTCATGGCGACCGGGACAGGGAAACTCCTACAATGAGCAGTTCTTC; CDR3aa: CASSSWRPGQGNSYNEQFF
j_gene: TRBJ2-3; abundance: -; v_gene: TRBV15; d_gene: TRBD2; CDR3nt: TGTGCCACCAGCCCCGGGGAGCGGGGGACGTTAGGAGATACGCAGTATTTT; CDR3aa: CATSPGERGTLGDTQYF
j_gene: TRBJ2-7; abundance: -; v_gene: TRBV18; d_gene: -; CDR3nt: TGTGCCAGCTCACCAGGCCAGGGAAACTACGAGCAGTACTTC; CDR3aa: CASSPGQGNYEQYF
j_gene: TRBJ1-2; abundance: -; v_gene: TRBV6-1; d_gene: -; CDR3nt: TGTGCCAGCAGTGAGTCGGGAATGCGTGGCTACACCTTC; CDR3aa: CASSESGMRGYTF
j_gene: TRBJ1-5; abundance: -; v_gene: TRBV30; d_gene: TRBD1; CDR3nt: TGTGCCTGGAGTTTACAGGGGAGGAATCAGCCCCAGCATTTT; CDR3aa: CAWSLQGRNQPQHF
j_gene: TRBJ2-7; abundance: -; v_gene: TRBV9; d_gene: TRBD1; CDR3nt: TGTGCCAGCAGCGTAGGACAGGGGGTAGAGGAGCAGTACTTC; CDR3aa: CASSVGQGVEEQYF
j_gene: TRBJ2-2; abundance: -; v_gene: TRBV25-1; d_gene: TRBD1; CDR3nt: TGTGCCAGCAGTAGGGGACAGGGGGCTAGCACCGGGGAGCTGTTTTTT; CDR3aa: CASSRGQGASTGELFF
j_gene: TRBJ1-5; abundance: -; v_gene: TRBV6-5; d_gene: -; CDR3nt: TGTGCCAGCAGGGAGATGACGGGCAATCAGCCCCAGCATTTT; CDR3aa: CASREMTGNQPQHF
j_gene: TRBJ1-5; abundance: -; v_gene: TRBV6-4; d_gene: -; CDR3nt: TGTGCCAGCAGTATGACAGAAAATCAGCCCCAGCATTTT; CDR3aa: CASSMTENQPQHF
j_gene: TRBJ1-2; abundance: -; v_gene: TRBV30; d_gene: TRBD1; CDR3nt: TGTGCCTGGGGGACAGGGGTAAGCTATGGCTACACCTTC; CDR3aa: CAWGTGVSYGYTF
j_gene: TRBJ2-1; abundance: -; v_gene: TRBV6-4; d_gene: TRBD2; CDR3nt: TGTGCCAGCAGTGCTCGGGAGGGCCTAAATGAGCAGTTCTTC; CDR3aa: CASSAREGLNEQFF
j_gene: TRBJ1-2; abundance: once; v_gene: TRBV28; d_gene: TRBD1; CDR3nt: TGTGCCAGCAGAGGGACAGCTATTTACTACACCTTC; CDR3aa: CASRGTAIYYTF